A selection of T cell receptor beta chains follows, all from one sample in a study of T cell responses to AZD1222 COVID-19 vaccine. Assay used: immunoSEQ multiplex PCR; TCRdb lists only in-frame clones, some missing. The sample shows fewer than 120,000 clones, roughly nine tenths of them seen only once. The source material was peripheral blood, sampled on day 0 of AZD1222 vaccination. The receptors come from an adult in good health. Each CDR3 is given with its conserved first and last residue. The D gene is left open where the match is weak. Some rows have no size entry. The others give once, few or many, or a class for an expanded clone.

V gene: TRBV3-1/TRBV3-2
D gene: .
J gene: TRBJ1-2
clone size: .
CDR3 DNA: TGTGCCAGCAGCCAGGTGGACACCTACTATGGCTACACCTTC
CDR3 protein: CASSQVDTYYGYTF

V gene: TRBV6-5
D gene: .
J gene: TRBJ2-5
clone size: .
CDR3 DNA: TGTGCCAGCAGTTACTCGGCTAGAGGATATAAAGAGACCCAGTACTTC
CDR3 protein: CASSYSARGYKETQYF

V gene: TRBV2
D gene: .
J gene: TRBJ1-4
clone size: .
CDR3 DNA: TGTGCCAGCTCCCTCGTAGGGGGTACTAATGAAAAACTGTTTTTT
CDR3 protein: CASSLVGGTNEKLFF

V gene: TRBV7-9
D gene: .
J gene: TRBJ1-3
clone size: .
CDR3 DNA: TGTGCCAGCAGTCCCCGGGAGGCGAGAAGCTCTGGAAACACCATATATTTT
CDR3 protein: CASSPREARSSGNTIYF

V gene: TRBV5-1
D gene: .
J gene: TRBJ2-6
clone size: .
CDR3 DNA: TGCGCCAGCAGCTGGGACGGAAGCTCTGGGGCCAACGTCCTGACTTTC
CDR3 protein: CASSWDGSSGANVLTF

V gene: TRBV18
D gene: .
J gene: TRBJ2-5
clone size: .
CDR3 DNA: TGTGCCAGCTCCCCCGGTCTCCGAGAGACCCAGTACTTC
CDR3 protein: CASSPGLRETQYF

V gene: TRBV3-1/TRBV3-2
D gene: TRBD1
J gene: TRBJ1-2
clone size: .
CDR3 DNA: TGTGCCAGCAGCCAAGATAGGGGAGCCGGGACAGACTATGGCTACACCTTC
CDR3 protein: CASSQDRGAGTDYGYTF

V gene: TRBV11-3
D gene: TRBD2
J gene: TRBJ2-2
clone size: .
CDR3 DNA: TGTGCCAGCAGCTTATCCCCAGTGCTAGCGGGAGTCACCGGGGAGCTGTTTTTT
CDR3 protein: CASSLSPVLAGVTGELFF

V gene: TRBV20-1
D gene: .
J gene: TRBJ2-3
clone size: .
CDR3 DNA: TGCAGTGTCCTGGGGACAGATACGCAGTATTTT
CDR3 protein: CSVLGTDTQYF

V gene: TRBV11-3
D gene: .
J gene: TRBJ2-7
clone size: .
CDR3 DNA: TGTGCCAGCAGCTTAGATCACCGACTAGGTGAGCAGTACTTC
CDR3 protein: CASSLDHRLGEQYF

V gene: TRBV19
D gene: .
J gene: TRBJ2-2
clone size: .
CDR3 DNA: TGTGCCAGTAGTATTACTAACACCGGGGAGCTGTTTTTT
CDR3 protein: CASSITNTGELFF

V gene: TRBV30
D gene: TRBD2
J gene: TRBJ2-1
clone size: few
CDR3 DNA: TGTGCCTGGACTAGCGGGGGGTCCTACAATGAGCAGTTCTTC
CDR3 protein: CAWTSGGSYNEQFF

V gene: TRBV30
D gene: .
J gene: TRBJ1-3
clone size: .
CDR3 DNA: TGTGCCTGGAAATCCATCGGTGGAAACACCATATATTTT
CDR3 protein: CAWKSIGGNTIYF

V gene: TRBV2
D gene: TRBD2
J gene: TRBJ2-7
clone size: few
CDR3 DNA: TGTGCCAGCAGGGTCGGACTAGCCTACGAGCAGTACTTC
CDR3 protein: CASRVGLAYEQYF

V gene: TRBV5-1
D gene: .
J gene: TRBJ1-3
clone size: .
CDR3 DNA: TGCGCCAGCAGCTTGGCCCCTCAGAACACCATATATTTT
CDR3 protein: CASSLAPQNTIYF

V gene: TRBV7-8
D gene: .
J gene: TRBJ1-5
clone size: .
CDR3 DNA: TGTGCCAGCAGTCCGGGGCGGGATCAGCCCCAGCATTTT
CDR3 protein: CASSPGRDQPQHF

V gene: TRBV7-9
D gene: .
J gene: TRBJ2-2
clone size: .
CDR3 DNA: TGTGCCAGCAGCCCCTGGGTGGGAAACACCGGGGAGCTGTTTTTT
CDR3 protein: CASSPWVGNTGELFF

V gene: TRBV3-1/TRBV3-2
D gene: .
J gene: TRBJ1-6
clone size: .
CDR3 DNA: TGTGCCAGCAGCCCAAACTCCCGACGGGGACTATGGTCACCCCTCCACTTT
CDR3 protein: CASSPNSRRGLWSPLHF

V gene: TRBV5-4
D gene: .
J gene: TRBJ2-2
clone size: .
CDR3 DNA: TGTGCCAGCAGCTTGGCCCGGAACACCGGGGAGCTGTTTTTT
CDR3 protein: CASSLARNTGELFF

V gene: TRBV11-1
D gene: TRBD1
J gene: TRBJ1-2
clone size: .
CDR3 DNA: TGTGCCAGCAGCTTCGGGGACAGGAGGAAGGCTGGCTACACCTTC
CDR3 protein: CASSFGDRRKAGYTF

V gene: TRBV2
D gene: .
J gene: TRBJ2-2
clone size: .
CDR3 DNA: TGTGCCAGCAGGAAGGCACCTGCGAACACCGGGGAGCTGTTTTTT
CDR3 protein: CASRKAPANTGELFF

V gene: TRBV11-2
D gene: TRBD2
J gene: TRBJ2-1
clone size: .
CDR3 DNA: TGTGCCAGCAGCTTACTAGCGGGAGGGCCGAGTGAGCAGTTCTTC
CDR3 protein: CASSLLAGGPSEQFF

V gene: TRBV27
D gene: TRBD1
J gene: TRBJ2-7
clone size: .
CDR3 DNA: TGTGCCAGCGGGTCCGGGACAGGCTACGAGCAGTACTTC
CDR3 protein: CASGSGTGYEQYF

V gene: TRBV27
D gene: TRBD2
J gene: TRBJ2-2
clone size: .
CDR3 DNA: TGTGCCAGCAGATTAGAACTAGCGGGAGGGCCCGGTGGCACCGGGGAGCTGTTTTTT
CDR3 protein: CASRLELAGGPGGTGELFF

V gene: TRBV2
D gene: TRBD1
J gene: TRBJ1-4
clone size: .
CDR3 DNA: TGTGCCAGCAGTGAAGCGGGGACAGGGAATGAAAAACTGTTTTTT
CDR3 protein: CASSEAGTGNEKLFF

V gene: TRBV30
D gene: .
J gene: TRBJ1-3
clone size: .
CDR3 DNA: TGTGCCGGGAGTAGGGAGACTGGAAACACCATATATTTT
CDR3 protein: CAGSRETGNTIYF

V gene: TRBV3-1/TRBV3-2
D gene: .
J gene: TRBJ1-6
clone size: .
CDR3 DNA: TGTGCCAGCAGCCCGGGACAAGGGGGGAATTCACCCCTCCACTTT
CDR3 protein: CASSPGQGGNSPLHF

V gene: TRBV21-1
D gene: .
J gene: TRBJ1-2
clone size: .
CDR3 DNA: TGTGCCAGCAGCAAAGTTTGGACTCTGGAGCCAGGGAACTATGGCTACACCTTC
CDR3 protein: CASSKVWTLEPGNYGYTF

V gene: TRBV15
D gene: TRBD1
J gene: TRBJ2-7
clone size: .
CDR3 DNA: TGTGCCACCAGCAGAGTCGGGGACAGGCCAAGAAGGGGTCAGTACTTC
CDR3 protein: CATSRVGDRPRRGQYF